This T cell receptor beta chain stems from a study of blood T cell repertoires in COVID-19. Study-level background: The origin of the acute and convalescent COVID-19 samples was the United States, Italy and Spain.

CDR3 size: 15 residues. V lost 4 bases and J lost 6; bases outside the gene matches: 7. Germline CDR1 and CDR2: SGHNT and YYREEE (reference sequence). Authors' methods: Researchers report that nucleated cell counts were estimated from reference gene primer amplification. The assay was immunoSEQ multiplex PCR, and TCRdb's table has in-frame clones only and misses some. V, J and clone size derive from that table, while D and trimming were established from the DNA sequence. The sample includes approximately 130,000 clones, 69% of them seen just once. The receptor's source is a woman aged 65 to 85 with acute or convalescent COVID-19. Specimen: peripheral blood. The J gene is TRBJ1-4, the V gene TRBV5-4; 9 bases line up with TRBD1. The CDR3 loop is CASSQGQGRHEKLFF. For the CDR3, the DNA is TGTGCCAGCAGCCAAGGACAGGGGAGGCATGAAAAACTGTTTTTT.